A selection of T cell receptor beta chains follows, all from one sample in a study of cytomegalovirus exposure and HLA in healthy donors. The table came from immunoSEQ multiplex PCR; TCRdb's copy has only in-frame clones and leaves some out. The sample has about 170,000 clones; over 60% are singletons. Material for sequencing was PBMCs. Receptors were obtained from a female donor in good health and CMV-seronegative. Both conserved end residues are part of each CDR3. A D gene is named only where the DNA matches it firmly. Size is omitted from some rows. Given values are once, few, many or a class for expanded clones.

J | size | V | D | DNA | CDR3
TRBJ2-5 | once | TRBV5-4 | TRBD2 | TGTGCCAGCAGTCTCGGACTAGCGGGGGGGCCTGAAGAGACCCAGTACTTC | CASSLGLAGGPEETQYF
TRBJ1-5 | NA | TRBV7-2 | NA | TGTGCCAGCAGCTTCAGGTGGGGAGAGAATCAGCCCCAGCATTTT | CASSFRWGENQPQHF
TRBJ1-5 | NA | TRBV7-2 | TRBD1 | TGTGCCAGCAGCACCAGGGACAGGGGGCGTAGCAATCAGCCCCAGCATTTT | CASSTRDRGRSNQPQHF
TRBJ2-7 | NA | TRBV29-1 | NA | TGCAGCGTAACTATGCGAGACAGAACCTACGAGCAGTACTTC | CSVTMRDRTYEQYF
TRBJ2-7 | few | TRBV9 | NA | TGTGCCAGCAGCGTAGATGGGACACCCTCCTACGAGCAGTACTTC | CASSVDGTPSYEQYF
TRBJ1-1 | NA | TRBV30 | NA | TGTGCCTGGGACGGTACAGGGAACACTGAAGCTTTCTTT | CAWDGTGNTEAFF
TRBJ2-1 | NA | TRBV5-4 | TRBD1 | TGTGCCAGCAGCTCCGACAGGGGTAGCCGCGAGCAGTTCTTC | CASSSDRGSREQFF
TRBJ1-2 | NA | TRBV19 | NA | TGTGCCAGTAGTAAAAGACCCGAGGGAGGGAACTATGGCTACACCTTC | CASSKRPEGGNYGYTF
TRBJ2-7 | NA | TRBV7-9 | NA | TGTGCCAGCAGCTTAGGGGGGGTCGCCGAGCAGTACTTC | CASSLGGVAEQYF
TRBJ2-1 | few | TRBV7-2 | TRBD1 | TGTGCCAGCAGCTTGCGCTCTAGGACAGGCAATGAGCAGTTCTTC | CASSLRSRTGNEQFF
TRBJ1-2 | few | TRBV28 | NA | TGTGCCAGCCAAAACGGGGGGGGCTATGGCTACACCTTC | CASQNGGGYGYTF
TRBJ2-7 | NA | TRBV7-2 | NA | TGTGCCAGCAGCCTCTCAGGGGCGAACGAGCAGTACTTC | CASSLSGANEQYF
TRBJ2-2 | few | TRBV5-1 | TRBD2 | TGCGCCAGCAGCCCGGGACTACCAATGAGCACCGGGGAGCTGTTTTTT | CASSPGLPMSTGELFF
TRBJ2-5 | NA | TRBV27 | TRBD2 | TGTGCCAGCAGGCGCGCGACTAGCGGGGGCTCATCGTCCCAGAACTTC | CASRRATSGGSSSQNF
TRBJ2-5 | NA | TRBV10-1 | TRBD2 | TGCGCTCGGGGGGGTTTCGCCCAGTACTTC | CARGGFAQYF
TRBJ2-7 | NA | TRBV28 | TRBD2 | TGTGCCAGCAGTCCCGGAGGACTAGCGGGATCCTACGAGCAGTACTTC | CASSPGGLAGSYEQYF
TRBJ1-2 | NA | TRBV21-1 | NA | TGTGCCAGCAGCAAAGAGGAGGTCGACAGGGAAATGGAGGGCTACACCTTC | CASSKEEVDREMEGYTF
TRBJ2-3 | NA | TRBV7-9 | NA | TGTGCCAGCAGCTTATCAGGGCGCACAGATACGCAGTATTTT | CASSLSGRTDTQYF
TRBJ2-2 | NA | TRBV2 | NA | TGTGCCAGCAGTGTCACCAGGACTTATACCACCGGGGAGCTGTTTTTT | CASSVTRTYTTGELFF
TRBJ1-4 | NA | TRBV2 | TRBD1 | TGTGCCAGCAGGGGGACAGGGGCCCCGGGGGAAAAACTGTTTTTT | CASRGTGAPGEKLFF
TRBJ2-3 | NA | TRBV13 | NA | TGTGCCAGCAGCGTCAGGGACACAGATACGCAGTATTTT | CASSVRDTDTQYF
TRBJ1-4 | NA | TRBV5-1 | NA | TGCGCCAGCAGCTTGGGAGACAGCGAAAAACTGTTTTTT | CASSLGDSEKLFF
TRBJ1-2 | NA | TRBV7-8 | NA | TGTGCCAGCAGCTTAGGAGGGGGGGACCAATGGGCCTATGGCTACACCTTC | CASSLGGGDQWAYGYTF
TRBJ1-2 | once | TRBV5-4 | NA | TGTGCCAGCAGCTTGGCCGTGGGGCAGGTGAATCGCTACACCTTC | CASSLAVGQVNRYTF
TRBJ2-7 | NA | TRBV30 | NA | TGTGCCTGGAGTGGGGGCCCGGGCGTGCAGTACTTC | CAWSGGPGVQYF
TRBJ2-1 | few | TRBV9 | TRBD2 | TGTGCCAGCAGCGCGACTAGCGGGGGGCCCAGGGCCAGTGAGCAGTTCTTC | CASSATSGGPRASEQFF
TRBJ2-7 | NA | TRBV13 | TRBD2 | TGTGCCAGCAGCGTTACTAGCGGGAGTGTCCACGAGCAGTACTTC | CASSVTSGSVHEQYF
TRBJ2-1 | NA | TRBV5-5 | TRBD2 | TGTGCCAGCAGCTTGGAGCTAGCGGGATTTGGCAATGAGCAGTTCTTC | CASSLELAGFGNEQFF
TRBJ2-7 | NA | TRBV4-3 | NA | TGCGCCAGCAGCCAAATTACTAGTGTGGGCGAGCAGTACTTC | CASSQITSVGEQYF
TRBJ2-7 | few | TRBV10-2 | TRBD2 | TGCGCCAGCCAAGCGGGGGGGGTCTACGAGCAGTACTTC | CASQAGGVYEQYF